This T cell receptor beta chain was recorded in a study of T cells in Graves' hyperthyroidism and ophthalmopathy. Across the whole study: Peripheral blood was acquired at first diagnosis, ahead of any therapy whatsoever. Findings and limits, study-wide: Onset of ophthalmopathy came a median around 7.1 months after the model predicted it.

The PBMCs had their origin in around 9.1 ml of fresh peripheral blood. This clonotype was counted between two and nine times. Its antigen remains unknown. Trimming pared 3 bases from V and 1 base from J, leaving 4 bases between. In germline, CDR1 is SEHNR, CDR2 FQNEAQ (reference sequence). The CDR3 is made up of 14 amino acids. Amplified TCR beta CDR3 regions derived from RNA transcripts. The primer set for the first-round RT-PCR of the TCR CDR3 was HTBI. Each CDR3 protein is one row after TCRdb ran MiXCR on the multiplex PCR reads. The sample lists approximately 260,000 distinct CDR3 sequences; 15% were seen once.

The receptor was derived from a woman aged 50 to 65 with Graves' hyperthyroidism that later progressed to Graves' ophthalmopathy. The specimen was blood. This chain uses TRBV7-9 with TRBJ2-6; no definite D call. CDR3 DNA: TGTGCCAGCAGCTTCCCGTCTGGGGCCAACGTCCTGACTTTC. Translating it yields CASSFPSGANVLTF.